The 6 T cell receptor beta chains given below trace back to one sample, sequenced in a study of metastatic and nonmetastatic thyroid tumors. With MiXCR, TCRdb called clones anew from the PCR reads. The sample includes about 24,000 clones, about 24% of them seen just once. Patients had received no treatment of any kind before thyroid surgery. The sequencing sample was made of tumor tissue. Source of these receptors: a male donor with papillary thyroid cancer or a benign thyroid nodule (not recorded which). Some clones in this sample may be carry-over from other donors' samples.

Relative to its sample, this clone is medium-sized (0.01 to 0.1%). The rearrangement links TRBV6-1 to TRBJ2-7; TRBD2 aligns across 9 bases. Germline CDR1 is MNHNS and CDR2 is SASEGT. V shed 7 bases and J 3 bases; nucleotides not matched to a gene: 7. The CDR3 runs to 14 residues. Written as DNA, the CDR3 is TGTGCCAGCACTCCGAGTAGCGGGAGCTACGAGCAGTACTTC. This encodes CASTPSSGSYEQYF.

This clone was seen only once. J is TRBJ2-2 and V is TRBV18; the D gene is possibly TRBD2 (6 bases). The CDR3 length is 17 residues. The V end lost 3 bases, the J end lost 2 bases, and 16 bases lay between the germline ends. CDR1 and CDR2 (germline): KGHSH, LQKENI. CDR3 amino acids: CASSPVKVSGNTGELFF. The CDR3, as DNA: TGTGCCAGCTCACCGGTCAAGGTTAGCGGCAACACCGGGGAGCTGTTTTTT.

This clone has a count of ten or more. The gene calls are TRBV10-1 and TRBJ2-2; the match to TRBD1 covers 9 bases. The V gene end was trimmed by 5 bases and the J gene end by 3 bases; junction bases not matched to a gene: 7. The CDR3 sequence is 16 residues long. The germline gives CDR1 WNHNN, CDR2 SYGVQD (reference sequence). The CDR3 coding sequence is TGCGCCAGCAGTTCCGGGACAGGGACTTACACCGGGGAGCTGTTTTTT. Residues: CASSSGTGTYTGELFF.

This clone appeared many times. The rearrangement uses TRBV5-6 and TRBJ2-3; no firm D call. The CDR3 has 13 residues. V was shortened by 4 bases and J by 6 bases, with 12 bases between the two germline ends. Germline V lookup: CDR1 SGHDT, CDR2 YYEEEE. DNA for the CDR3: TGTGCCAGCAGCCCCGCAGGCCCGGATACGCAGTATTTT. Its translation is CASSPAGPDTQYF.

The chain employs TRBV11-2 and TRBJ1-2; D not certain. CDR3 size: 16 residues. The V end was cut by 1 base, the J end by 5 bases, with 17 bases between. Germline V gene sequence: CDR1 SGHAT, CDR2 FQNNGV. This CDR3 is CASSLGSGHPFYGYTF. CDR3 coding DNA: TGTGCCAGCAGCTTAGGTAGCGGCCATCCTTTTTATGGCTACACCTTC.

This chain joins TRBV6-2 or TRBV6-3 and TRBJ2-7, with D hard to call. The CDR3 consists of 15 residues. V was clipped by 2 bases and J by 5 bases, with 16 bases between them. Germline-derived CDR1 and CDR2 are MNHEY and SVGEGT. DNA of the CDR3: TGTGCCAGCAGTTACGGGCTCGGATTTGCGCACGAGCAGTACTTC. Residues: CASSYGLGFAHEQYF.